The 14 T cell receptor beta chains below all came from one sample that was sequenced in a study of blood T cell repertoires in COVID-19. Using immunoSEQ multiplex PCR, the repertoire was profiled, and TCRdb retains in-frame clones only, with some absent. The sample holds 200,000 to 250,000 clones, roughly 87% seen once. Sequenced material: PBMCs or T cells enriched from blood (not recorded which). All receptors derive from a man between 18 and 35 years old with acute COVID-19.

The rearrangement uses TRBV11-3 and TRBJ2-1; tentatively, D is TRBD2 (6 bases). CDR3 length equals 15 residues. Between the trimmed V and J ends, which lost 5 bases and 8 bases, there was a span of 19 bases. Germline assignment: CDR1 SGHNT and CDR2 YENEEA. DNA of the CDR3: TGTGCCAGCAGCCCGAGACTAGAAGGTAGAGATGAGCAGTTCTTC. Encoded protein: CASSPRLEGRDEQFF.

With regard to this clone: The sample contains more than one DNA sequence encoding this CDR3. CDR3 bases: TGCGCCAGCAGCCAGGATCCCGGGGGGATCACTGAAGCTTTCTTT. It is translated as CASSQDPGGITEAFF. The chain couples TRBV4-1 to TRBJ1-1; weak D call: TRBD1 (5 bases). CDR3 length: 15 amino acids. Looked up from germline, CDR1 is MGHRA and CDR2 is YSYEKL. V was shortened by 3 bases and J by 4 bases, with 15 bases between the two germline ends.

V usage is TRBV6-6 and J usage is TRBJ2-5; a possible D gene is TRBD1 (6 bases). The CDR3 is 14 residues long. The germline V gene encodes CDR1 MNHNY and CDR2 SVGAGI (reference sequence). V lost 5 bases and J lost 1, with 11 bases in between. The CDR3 reads CASSNRDIQETQYF. DNA of the CDR3: TGTGCCAGCAGTAACCGGGACATCCAAGAGACCCAGTACTTC.

The chain carries TRBV6-2 or TRBV6-3 and TRBJ2-7; 14 nucleotides line up with TRBD2. J lost 8 bases, V lost 7 bases, and 13 bases had no gene match. Germline V gives CDR1 MNHEY, CDR2 SVGEGT. This CDR3 is 16 amino acids long. The CDR3 loop is CASTPEGLAGVRKQYF. CDR3 DNA sequence: TGTGCCAGCACCCCCGAGGGACTAGCGGGAGTTCGGAAGCAGTACTTC.

The rearrangement uses TRBV5-8 and TRBJ1-3; D gene unclear. The V and J ends lost 0 bases and 0 bases respectively, with 7 bases between them. Looked up from germline, CDR1 is SGHTS and CDR2 is YDEGEE. The CDR3 runs to 15 residues. The CDR3 DNA reads TGTGCCAGCAGCTTGGGCGGTACCTCTGGAAACACCATATATTTT. This encodes CASSLGGTSGNTIYF.

This rearrangement joins TRBV11-3 to TRBJ2-5, with 9 nucleotides matching TRBD1. With V trimmed by 4 bases and J by 4 bases, 10 bases remained unmatched. The germline CDR1 and CDR2 sequences are SGHNT and YENEEA. The length of the CDR3 is 16 residues. CDR3 in amino acids: CASSSGTGKNGETQYF. CDR3 sequence (DNA): TGTGCCAGCAGCTCCGGGACAGGGAAGAACGGAGAGACCCAGTACTTC.

This clone has only a few counts. The J gene is TRBJ2-7, the V gene TRBV5-6; tentative D call: TRBD2 (6 bases). This CDR3 is built from 17 residues. Trimming left V 0 bases short and J 3 bases short, with 19 bases between. The germline V gene has CDR1 SGHDT and CDR2 YYEEEE. CDR3 loop: CASSLGPPGLRNYEQYF. The CDR3 DNA sequence: TGTGCCAGCAGCTTGGGCCCACCTGGACTACGGAACTACGAGCAGTACTTC.

The chain carries TRBV9 and TRBJ2-1, with TRBD2 matching 10 bases. From germline, CDR1 is SGDLS and CDR2 YYNGEE. The trim removed 3 bases at V and 8 bases at J, leaving 5 bases unmatched. CDR3 length: 14 residues. For the CDR3, the DNA is TGTGCCAGCAGCGGCCTAGCGGGAGCTTATGAGCAGTTCTTC. It specifies CASSGLAGAYEQFF.

The chain combines TRBV7-3 with TRBJ2-7, with 8 positions matching TRBD2. Germline CDR1 reads SGHTA; CDR2 reads FQGTGA. This CDR3 comprises 14 residues. The V and J ends lost 5 bases and 3 bases, in that order; junction bases with no gene match: 6. The CDR3 region has the DNA TGTGCCAGCAGCGCCGGGGCGGGAGGCTACGAGCAGTACTTC. Encoded protein: CASSAGAGGYEQYF.

V gene TRBV3-1 (or the pseudogene TRBV3-2) combines with J gene TRBJ1-1, with 7 nucleotides matching TRBD1. CDR1 is LGHDT and CDR2 is YNNKEL in the germline V gene (reference sequence). This CDR3 comprises 13 residues. Losses at the gene ends were 3 bases for V and 6 bases for J; bases not matched to a gene: 4. CDR3 region: CASSQEGAAEAFF. CDR3 bases: TGTGCCAGCAGCCAGGAGGGGGCAGCTGAAGCTTTCTTT.

The chain has TRBV19 and TRBJ2-1; 10 nucleotides line up with TRBD2. V trimming: 6 bases; J trimming: 6 bases; junction bases outside the gene matches: 8. Germline V lookup: CDR1 LNHDA, CDR2 SQIVND (reference sequence). CDR3 size: 15 residues. The CDR3 DNA sequence: TGTGCCAGTAGCCGGATAGCGGGAGGTCTCAATGAGCAGTTCTTC. It specifies CASSRIAGGLNEQFF.

The V call is TRBV29-1, the J call TRBJ1-5, with 9 positions matching TRBD1. Per the germline V gene, CDR1 is SQVTM and CDR2 is ANQGSEA. This CDR3 is 14 amino acids long. The junction had 11 bases not matched to a gene; V was cut back by 8 bases and J by 6 bases. In nucleotides, the CDR3 is TGCAGCTCCCACAGGGGGCTTATTCGTCAGCCCCAGCATTTT. As protein: CSSHRGLIRQPQHF.

This clone was seen a handful of times. This chain joins TRBV3-1 (or the pseudogene TRBV3-2) and TRBJ2-7; 13 bases agree with TRBD2. Germline trimming cut 4 bases from V and 0 bases from J; bases unmatched to any gene: 6. The germline CDR1 and CDR2 sequences are LGHDT and YNNKEL (reference sequence). The CDR3 is made up of 17 amino acids. The CDR3 protein is CASSRTLAGGSSYEQYF. As DNA, the CDR3 is TGTGCCAGCAGCCGCACACTAGCGGGAGGGAGCTCCTACGAGCAGTACTTC.

The CDR3 DNA reads TGTGCCACCAGCAGAGAAGGGACTAGCGGGAGTACAGATACGCAGTATTTT. Translated: CATSREGTSGSTDTQYF. V usage is TRBV15 and J usage is TRBJ2-3; 14 nucleotides align to TRBD2. CDR1 LNHNV and CDR2 YYDKDF come from the germline V gene (reference sequence). The J segment lost 3 bases and the V segment lost 0 bases, leaving 2 bases of the junction unmatched. This CDR3 is built from 17 residues.